The sequence of this TCR beta chain was determined in a study of cytomegalovirus exposure and HLA in healthy donors. With 2 bases clipped from V and 7 bases from J, the junction kept 11 bases outside the gene matches. In germline, CDR1 is SGHDT, CDR2 YYEEEE. This CDR3 comprises 15 residues. Points from the study as a whole: Some public TCRs appeared in many individuals, while most sequences were rare. Reportedly, fewer N-insertions than the approximately 700-donor mean appeared in an Asian-associated ancestry cluster in a later analysis. Among TCR beta chains, those listed as cytomegalovirus-associated numbered more than 150.

In regard to this clone: What it recognizes is unknown.

The PCR used 60 Vbeta and 13 Jbeta primers. TCRdb keeps only in-frame clones here, not all; method: immunoSEQ multiplex PCR. Among tens of thousands of clones, roughly 85% were seen once, and the ten largest hold about 11%. The sequencing input was PBMCs. The rearrangement joins TRBV5-6 to TRBJ2-5, with 7 bases fitting TRBD1. The clonotype originates from a female donor in good health and CMV-seronegative. CDR3 DNA: TGTGCCAGCAGCTTCAAGGTGACAGGGTGGTCGACCCAGTACTTC. This codes for CASSFKVTGWSTQYF. The whole variable domain, remainder taken from reference TRBV5-6 and TRBJ2-5, is DAGVTQSPTHLIKTRGQQVTLRCSPKSGHDTVSWYQQALGQGPQFIFQYYEEEERQRGNFPDRFSGHQFPNYSSELNVNALLLGDSALYLCASSFKVTGWSTQYFGPGTRLLVL.